A single sample is the source of the 2 T cell receptor beta chains below, sequenced in a study of shared clonotypes between healthy human individuals (dated by TCRdb to 2018 to 2020). Receptors were amplified or captured by the immunoSEQ multiplex PCR assay. This immuneACCESS table, as held by TCRdb, lists in-frame sequences with V and J called but not all clones. Of the missing ones, under half trace to an unresolved V gene in checked studies; the others have no known cause. The sample table records 2.5 million or so clones; more than 90% of these occur just once. The top ten hold around 0.14% of the sample. The sample consisted of naive CD4+ T cells sorted from blood. The sample's cell subset or site label, in plain terms: CD45RA+ positively selected. The source is a man aged 18 to 29 in good health.

The chain is built from TRBV30 and TRBJ1-4; 8 bases match TRBD1. Per the germline V gene, CDR1 is GTSNPN and CDR2 is SVGIG (reference sequence). J gave up 5 bases and V 0 bases, and 5 bases lay outside the gene matches. CDR3 length: 15 amino acids. DNA of the CDR3: TGTGCCTGGAGTGTACGGACAGGGTCCAATGAAAAACTGTTTTTT. Its translation: CAWSVRTGSNEKLFF.

Only a few counts were recorded for this clone. The chain combines TRBV30 with TRBJ1-4; D is perhaps TRBD1 (5 bases). Deletions cut 0 bases from V and 8 bases from J, with 10 bases between. The CDR3 runs 13 residues. Per germline, CDR1 GTSNPN and CDR2 SVGIG (reference sequence). CDR3 bases: TGTGCCTGGAGTGTAGGGGTAAAGGAAAAACTGTTTTTT. It yields the protein CAWSVGVKEKLFF.